These 30 T cell receptor beta chains share one sample of origin, sequenced in a study of response to subunit inactivated influenza vaccine. TCRdb redid the calling of the RT-PCR reads with MiXCR, one entry per CDR3 protein. The data contain more than 600,000 distinct CDR3 sequences, less than 20% of them singletons. The sequenced sample was PBMCs from blood, obtained 5 days after vaccination. All receptors come from a middle-aged man who received an inactivated influenza vaccine.

V and J are TRBV28 and TRBJ2-1, with a tentative D call TRBD2 (5 bases). The V end lost 7 bases, the J end lost 1 base, and 14 bases lay between the germline ends. The germline gives CDR1 MDHEN, CDR2 SYDVKM. The CDR3 contains 15 residues. Here the CDR3 DNA reads TGTGCCAGCAAAAGTGGCGGGTTGTCCTACAATGAGCAGTTCTTC. It codes for CASKSGGLSYNEQFF.

The sample holds a few counts of this clonotype. The rearrangement uses TRBV15 and TRBJ2-1; tentatively, D is TRBD2 (5 bases). Germline loops: CDR1 LNHNV, CDR2 YYDKDF (reference sequence). The V and J ends lost 5 bases and 2 bases respectively, with 13 bases between them. This CDR3 contains 15 residues. CDR3 loop: CATSPLSGPYNEQFF. The CDR3 DNA reads as TGTGCCACCAGCCCCTTAAGCGGCCCCTACAATGAGCAGTTCTTC. The variable domain in full, completed from reference TRBV15 and TRBJ2-1, reads DAMVIQNPRYQVTQFGKPVTLSCSQTLNHNVMYWYQQKSSQAPKLLFHYYDKDFNNEADTPDNFQSRRPNTSFCFLDIRSPGLGDTAMYLCATSPLSGPYNEQFFGPGTRLTVL.

This clonotype has a count of ten or more. This chain joins TRBV7-2 and TRBJ2-7, with unresolved D. The CDR3 is 14 amino acids. Germline V gene data show CDR1 as SGHTA and CDR2 as FQGNSA. Trimming took off 1 base at V and 4 bases at J, with 11 bases between the two ends. The CDR3 DNA is TGTGCCAGCAGCTTAGGTCCGCGTGCGTACGAGCAGTACTTC. Translating gives CASSLGPRAYEQYF. The full variable domain, completed using reference TRBV7-2 and TRBJ2-7, is GAGVSQSPSNKVTEKGKDVELRCDPISGHTALYWYRQSLGQGLEFLIYFQGNSAPDKSGLPSDRFSAERTGGSVSTLTIQRTQQEDSAVYLCASSLGPRAYEQYFGPGTRLTVT.

This clonotype has just a few counts. The chain couples TRBV4-1 to TRBJ2-5; 10 bases fit TRBD1. V dropped 2 bases and J dropped 5; count of bases not matched to a gene: 8. CDR3 length: 16 residues. CDR1 is MGHRA and CDR2 is YSYEKL in the germline V gene. The CDR3 DNA is TGCGCCAGCAGCCAAACCGGGACAGGGGCCCCCGAGACCCAGTACTTC. This codes for CASSQTGTGAPETQYF.

The chain is built from TRBV20-1 and TRBJ2-7; 9 bases align to TRBD2. CDR1 and CDR2 (germline): DFQATT, SNEGSKA (reference sequence). This CDR3 spans 13 amino acids. Losses at the gene ends were 3 bases for V and 5 bases for J; bases not matched to a gene: 5. The CDR3 here is CSASVAGDHEQYF. In DNA, the CDR3 is TGCAGTGCTAGTGTAGCGGGAGACCACGAGCAGTACTTC.

This clonotype appeared many times. V usage is TRBV12-3 or TRBV12-4 and J usage is TRBJ1-5; D gene unclear. The CDR3 sequence is 13 residues long. Trimming removed 4 bases from V and 11 bases from J, with 15 bases in between. CDR3 loop: CASSWSRALAQHF. CDR3 DNA sequence: TGTGCCAGCAGTTGGTCCCGAGCCTTGGCCCAGCATTTT.

This clonotype has a handful of counts. V usage is TRBV5-1 and J usage is TRBJ2-3; D possibly corresponds to TRBD2 (7 bases). CDR1 and CDR2 from the germline V gene are SGHRS and YFSETQ. The CDR3 is 14 amino acids. Trimming pared 6 bases from V and 3 bases from J, leaving 14 bases between. The CDR3 nucleotides are TGCGCCAGCAAGGGGGGGGCCCCGACAGATACGCAGTATTTT. Its protein product is CASKGGAPTDTQYF. The complete variable domain, with remaining parts taken from reference TRBV5-1 and TRBJ2-3, reads KAGVTQTPRYLIKTRGQQVTLSCSPISGHRSVSWYQQTPGQGLQFLFEYFSETQRNKGNFPGRFSGRQFSNSRSEMNVSTLELGDSALYLCASKGGAPTDTQYFGPGTRLTVL.

V usage is TRBV28 and J usage is TRBJ2-3, with 14 bases fitting TRBD2. Trimming at V came to 6 bases and at J to 3 bases, leaving 5 bases not matched to a gene. CDR1 is MDHEN, CDR2 SYDVKM, per germline. CDR3 length: 16 residues. This chain's CDR3 is CASSRTSGGYTDTQYF. The DNA of the CDR3 is TGTGCCAGCAGCCGGACTAGCGGGGGGTATACAGATACGCAGTATTTT.

Many counts were recorded for this clonotype. CDR3 nucleotides: TGCGCCAGCAGCGTCGAAGCGGGAGTTGACTACAATGAGCAGTTCTTC. This codes for CASSVEAGVDYNEQFF. This chain uses TRBV5-1 with TRBJ2-1; 8 bases fit TRBD2. There are 16 residues in the CDR3. V dropped 4 bases and J dropped 3; count of bases not matched to a gene: 9. In germline, CDR1 is SGHRS, CDR2 YFSETQ.

The V call is TRBV5-6, the J call TRBJ2-7; TRBD1 might be the D (7 bases). V was pared by 1 base and J by 6 bases, with 11 bases between. Germline assignment: CDR1 SGHDT and CDR2 YYEEEE. This CDR3 has 13 amino acids. The CDR3 spells CASSLRQGLEQYF. CDR3 DNA sequence: TGTGCCAGCAGCTTGCGACAGGGACTCGAGCAGTACTTC.

This clonotype came up a few times. The chain joins TRBV20-1 to TRBJ2-7, with D maybe TRBD2 (5 bases). Deletions cut 6 bases from V and 0 bases from J, with 12 bases between. Looked up from germline, CDR1 is DFQATT and CDR2 is SNEGSKA (reference sequence). The CDR3 is 13 amino acids. CDR3 protein: CSAGGRGSYEQYF. The DNA of the CDR3 is TGCAGTGCGGGCGGCCGGGGCTCCTACGAGCAGTACTTC.

The genes are TRBV10-3 and TRBJ2-7, with 9 nucleotides matching TRBD2. The CDR3 totals 15 residues. Germline lookup yields CDR1 ENHRY and CDR2 SYGVKD. The V segment lost 6 bases and the J segment 4 bases; nucleotides outside the gene matches: 10. CDR3 in DNA: TGTGCCATCAGCGGATCCGGGACTAGCCTTTACGAGCAGTACTTC. As protein: CAISGSGTSLYEQYF.

The chain employs TRBV20-1 and TRBJ2-3; 9 bases agree with TRBD2. The CDR3 covers 16 residues. Germline CDR1 reads DFQATT; CDR2 reads SNEGSKA (reference sequence). Losses at the gene ends were 6 bases for V and 3 bases for J; bases not matched to a gene: 13. CDR3 protein: CSASTIAGERTDTQYF. DNA of the CDR3: TGCAGTGCCAGCACGATAGCGGGAGAGCGGACAGATACGCAGTATTTT.

CDR3 in DNA: TGTGCCAGCGGACTAGGATTTACCTACGAGCAGTACTTC. It specifies CASGLGFTYEQYF. The rearrangement uses TRBV27 and TRBJ2-7; TRBD2 matches 7 bases. V gave up 8 bases and J gave up 2 bases; unmatched junction bases: 6. The germline V gene encodes CDR1 MNHEY and CDR2 SMNVEV (reference sequence). The CDR3 runs to 13 residues.

The gene calls are TRBV3-1 and TRBJ2-1, with a tentative D call TRBD1 (6 bases). The CDR3 runs to 18 residues. Germline-derived CDR1 and CDR2 are LGHDT and YNNKEL (reference sequence). Trimming took off 11 bases at V and 0 bases at J, with 26 bases between the two ends. As DNA, the CDR3 is TGTGCCTTCAGTTTAGCGATGGGGGCGTCCTTCTCCTACAATGAGCAGTTCTTC. Translation gives CAFSLAMGASFSYNEQFF.

The chain couples TRBV6-5 to TRBJ1-5, with TRBD1 as a possible D gene (6 bases). CDR3 length: 15 amino acids. V shed 7 bases and J shed 4 bases, with 17 bases lying between them. Germline V gene data show CDR1 as MNHEY and CDR2 as SVGAGI. The DNA for the CDR3 is TGTGCCAGCAATTCACCGGGACAACGAAATCAGCCCCAGCATTTT. It codes for CASNSPGQRNQPQHF.

This sequence joins TRBV10-3 and TRBJ2-7; TRBD1 matches 10 bases. V gave up 7 bases and J gave up 4 bases; unmatched junction bases: 19. CDR3 length: 18 residues. Per the germline V gene, CDR1 is ENHRY and CDR2 is SYGVKD. CDR3 sequence (DNA): TGTGCCATCAATACCGGGACAGGGGCTTCGGGGGGGCGTTACGAGCAGTACTTC. As protein: CAINTGTGASGGRYEQYF.

This clonotype appeared a few times. The CDR3 is CSADRPLGLAAFTDTQYF. The CDR3 coding sequence is TGCAGTGCTGATCGACCTCTCGGACTAGCGGCTTTCACAGATACGCAGTATTTT. V and J are TRBV20-1 and TRBJ2-3; 10 bases are a match to TRBD2. The ends lost 5 bases at V and 2 bases at J; junction bases unmatched: 16. The germline CDR1 and CDR2 sequences are DFQATT and SNEGSKA (reference sequence). CDR3 length: 18 amino acids.

This clonotype was seen a handful of times. J is TRBJ1-4 and V is TRBV5-1; no firm D call. The CDR3 is 21 amino acids. Per germline, CDR1 SGHRS and CDR2 YFSETQ. V was pared by 0 bases and J by 3 bases, with 27 bases between. Written as DNA, the CDR3 is TGCGCCAGCAGCTTGGCGGGTCGTGGATACCGAGGACCGCTCTCTAATGAAAAACTGTTTTTT. It encodes CASSLAGRGYRGPLSNEKLFF.

The gene calls are TRBV7-9 and TRBJ2-1; 7 positions match TRBD1. V trimming: 0 bases; J trimming: 6 bases; junction bases outside the gene matches: 8. Germline values: CDR1 SEHNR, CDR2 FQNEAQ (reference sequence). This CDR3 spans 16 amino acids. CDR3 sequence reads: CASSLARTGKGNEQFF. CDR3 nucleotides: TGTGCCAGCAGCTTAGCCAGGACAGGCAAGGGCAATGAGCAGTTCTTC.

This clonotype was counted between two and nine times. The V call is TRBV12-3 or TRBV12-4, the J call TRBJ1-3, with a weak D call TRBD1 (5 bases). The CDR3 runs to 14 residues. Trimming stripped 5 bases from V and 10 bases from J, with 18 bases between. The CDR3 reads CASSIGTPMSTIYF. CDR3 DNA sequence: TGTGCCAGCAGTATTGGGACTCCGATGTCTACCATATATTTT.

There are a few counts of this clonotype. This chain joins TRBV12-3 or TRBV12-4 and TRBJ2-6; 10 bases are shared with TRBD1. J was trimmed by 11 bases and V by 4 bases; bases with no gene match: 5. The CDR3 is 14 amino acids. CDR3 sequence: CASSWDRGGDVLTF. The CDR3 nucleotides read TGTGCCAGCAGTTGGGACAGGGGTGGAGACGTCCTGACTTTC.

This clonotype was found many times. This rearrangement joins TRBV29-1 to TRBJ2-1; D unresolved. V lost 4 bases to trimming and J lost 3 bases, with 13 bases between them. Per the germline V gene, CDR1 is SQVTM and CDR2 is ANQGSEA. The CDR3 runs to 14 residues. The CDR3 loop is CSVGAWTFYNEQFF. The CDR3 DNA follows: TGCAGCGTTGGTGCCTGGACCTTCTACAATGAGCAGTTCTTC.

The gene calls are TRBV2 and TRBJ2-3; TRBD2 matches 11 bases. The CDR3 sequence is 14 residues long. Germline V gene data show CDR1 as SNHLY and CDR2 as FYNNEI. J was trimmed by 10 bases and V by 0 bases; bases with no gene match: 3. CDR3 nucleotides: TGTGCCAGCAGTGAAGCCACTAGCGGGGGTTCGCAGTATTTT. As protein: CASSEATSGGSQYF.

V gene TRBV29-1 combines with J gene TRBJ2-7; D might be TRBD2 (6 bases). Germline V lookup: CDR1 SQVTM, CDR2 ANQGSEA. Trimming stripped 3 bases from V and 4 bases from J, with 10 bases between. This CDR3 is 12 amino acids long. CDR3 nucleotides: TGCAGCGTTGAGGGGGAGGTGTACGAGCAGTACTTC. Amino acid sequence: CSVEGEVYEQYF.

V and J are TRBV28 and TRBJ2-7; no clear D gene. Germline CDR1 and CDR2: MDHEN and SYDVKM. The CDR3 contains 12 residues. The V end was cut by 5 bases, the J end by 2 bases, with 7 bases between. This CDR3 is CASSTQAYEQYF. CDR3 nucleotide sequence: TGTGCCAGCAGTACGCAGGCCTACGAGCAGTACTTC.

The chain joins TRBV9 to TRBJ2-1, with a tentative D call TRBD2 (8 bases). The V end lost 1 base, the J end lost 8 bases, and 13 bases lay between the germline ends. Germline CDR1 is SGDLS and CDR2 is YYNGEE. This CDR3 is 14 amino acids long. The CDR3 DNA reads TGTGCCAGCAGCGTAACCGGGAGGGGGCATGAGCAGTTCTTC. It translates to CASSVTGRGHEQFF.

V and J are TRBV7-6 and TRBJ2-6; tentatively, D is TRBD1 (6 bases). This CDR3 has 17 amino acids. CDR1 and CDR2 (germline): SGHVS, FNYEAQ. V lost 4 bases and J 2 bases, leaving 15 bases between the germline ends. For the CDR3, the DNA is TGTGCCAGCAGCTCCAGGGGTAGGGTAGCTGGGGCCAACGTCCTGACTTTC. Residues: CASSSRGRVAGANVLTF.

Ten or more counts support this clonotype. V usage is TRBV7-2 and J usage is TRBJ2-3; no clear D gene. CDR1 is SGHTA, CDR2 FQGNSA, per germline. The CDR3 spans 12 residues. V lost 3 bases and J 6 bases, leaving 7 bases between the germline ends. The CDR3 coding sequence is TGTGCCAGCAGCTTGATGGGGGATACGCAGTATTTT. This codes for CASSLMGDTQYF.

CDR3 coding DNA: TGCAGTGCTAGGAGGCTCCTCACCGGGGAGCTGTTTTTT. Amino acid sequence: CSARRLLTGELFF. V and J are TRBV20-1 and TRBJ2-2; D gene unclear. V was clipped by 3 bases and J by 4 bases, with 9 bases between them. The CDR3 sequence is 13 residues long. CDR1 is DFQATT, CDR2 SNEGSKA, per germline (reference sequence).